This T cell receptor (beta chain) was recorded in a study of blood T cell repertoires in COVID-19. Here immunoSEQ multiplex PCR was the method, and the copy in TCRdb shows in-frame clones only, minus some. The sample holds about 60,000 clones, around 80% seen once. V lost 3 bases, J lost 6 bases, and 10 bases lay in between. The V gene's germline CDR1 is LNHDA and CDR2 SQIVND (reference sequence). The CDR3 consists of 13 residues. Input material: peripheral blood. This chain uses TRBV19 with TRBJ2-3, with D unclear. The source is a human donor in a cohort sampled during active COVID-19. The DNA for the CDR3 is TGTGCCAGTAGTATCGGGTATCAGGATACGCAGTATTTT. Amino acid sequence: CASSIGYQDTQYF. Looking up the rest from reference TRBV19 and TRBJ2-3 gives the full variable domain: DGGITQSPKYLFRKEGQNVTLSCEQNLNHDAMYWYRQDPGQGLRLIYYSQIVNDFQKGDIAEGYSVSREKKESFPLTVTSAQKNPTAFYLCASSIGYQDTQYFGPGTRLTVL.